Each of the 29 T cell receptor beta chains below was sequenced from the same sample in a study of T cells after posttransplantation cyclophosphamide. The method was immunoSEQ multiplex PCR; TCRdb's version includes in-frame clones alone and lacks a portion of them. Sampling found about 3,100 clones, none seen once. Busulfan-fludarabine conditioning, marrow transplant, and cyclophosphamide on days +3 and +4 were administered. Sequenced material: PBMCs, taken 84 days after allogeneic stem cell transplant with posttransplant cyclophosphamide. These receptors came from a female patient aged 40-50 years who received an allogeneic stem cell transplant from a related donor, was CMV-positive, and had no GVHD. The graft donor may have given rise to some T cells.

There are many counts of this clone. The rearrangement uses TRBV5-1 and TRBJ2-5; the D gene is possibly TRBD2 (7 bases). Deletions cut 2 bases from V and 5 bases from J, with 16 bases between. This CDR3 contains 15 residues. Germline V gene data show CDR1 as SGHRS and CDR2 as YFSETQ. The CDR3 reads CASSFLAGAKETQYF. The CDR3 region has the DNA TGCGCCAGCAGCTTCCTCGCGGGGGCTAAGGAGACCCAGTACTTC.

This clone has ten or more counts. V gene TRBV5-4 combines with J gene TRBJ2-1, with TRBD2 matching 13 bases. The CDR3 length is 18 residues. Germline lookup yields CDR1 SGHNT and CDR2 YYREEE (reference sequence). V shed 4 bases, J shed 0 bases, and the junction held 7 bases outside the gene matches. The CDR3 DNA reads TGTGCCAGCAGCAGTGGGACTAGCGGGACCAGCTCCTACAATGAGCAGTTCTTC. This sequence encodes CASSSGTSGTSSYNEQFF.

This clone was counted only a few times. The rearrangement uses TRBV29-1 and TRBJ1-2; D is possibly TRBD1 (5 bases). The germline CDR1 and CDR2 sequences are SQVTM and ANQGSEA. Trimming removed 5 bases from V and 3 bases from J, with 13 bases in between. The CDR3 has 13 amino acids. CDR3 sequence (DNA): TGCAGCGTTATACCCAGGGAAGACTATGGCTACACCTTC. Translated: CSVIPREDYGYTF.

This clone has ten or more counts. The rearrangement uses TRBV19 and TRBJ1-1, with D perhaps matching TRBD1 (6 bases). V lost 4 bases to trimming and J lost 0 bases, with 12 bases between them. Looked up from germline, CDR1 is LNHDA and CDR2 is SQIVND (reference sequence). This CDR3 contains 15 residues. The CDR3, as DNA: TGTGCCAGTAGTACCCCAGGACAGTTGAACACTGAAGCTTTCTTT. This sequence encodes CASSTPGQLNTEAFF.

The sample holds many counts of this clone. The V gene is TRBV13, the J gene TRBJ1-6; 8 nucleotides agree with TRBD1. The CDR3 has 14 residues. The J segment lost 7 bases and the V segment lost 5 bases, leaving 4 bases of the junction unmatched. Germline assignment: CDR1 PRHDT and CDR2 FYEKMQ (reference sequence). The CDR3 region has the DNA TGTGCCAGCAGCCCAAGACAGGGGAATTCACCCCTCCACTTT. Encoded protein: CASSPRQGNSPLHF.

This clone showed up many times. The chain recombines TRBV13 with TRBJ2-5; the match to TRBD2 covers 11 bases. Trimming cost V 5 bases and J 0 bases; bases outside gene matches: 5. CDR3 length equals 16 residues. Germline CDR1 PRHDT, CDR2 FYEKMQ (reference sequence). CDR3 in DNA: TGTGCCAGCAGCCCGACGACTAGCGGGGACCAAGAGACCCAGTACTTC. It translates to CASSPTTSGDQETQYF.

This clone was counted many times. The junction does not match germline at one end; this may be a read error. The chain carries TRBV7-8 and TRBJ2-5, with D perhaps matching TRBD2 (5 bases). The CDR3 is 11 amino acids. Germline CDR1 reads SGHVS; CDR2 reads FQNEAQ. The CDR3 loop is CASSPGELADF. The DNA for the CDR3 is TGTGCCAGCAGCCCCGGGGAGCTCGCAGACTTC. Filled out from reference TRBV7-8 and TRBJ2-5, the complete variable domain reads GAGVSQSPRYKVAKRGQDVALRCDPISGHVSLFWYQQALGQGPEFLTYFQNEAQLDKSGLPSDRFFAERPEGSVSTLKIQRTQQEDSAVYLCASSPGELADFGPGTRLLVL.

This clone was counted between two and nine times. The V call is TRBV5-5, the J call TRBJ1-2, with TRBD1 matching over 8 bases. Looked up from germline, CDR1 is SGHKS and CDR2 is YYEKEE (reference sequence). J lost 2 bases, V lost 4 bases, and 7 bases had no gene match. This CDR3 comprises 15 residues. The CDR3: CASSPGGGGNYGYTF. DNA for the CDR3: TGTGCCAGCAGCCCAGGGGGCGGGGGAAACTATGGCTACACCTTC. Drawing the rest from reference TRBV5-5 and TRBJ1-2, the complete variable domain is DAGVTQSPTHLIKTRGQQVTLRCSPISGHKSVSWYQQVLGQGPQFIFQYYEKEERGRGNFPDRFSARQFPNYSSELNVNALLLGDSALYLCASSPGGGGNYGYTFGSGTRLTVV.

This clone was picked up many times. This chain joins TRBV2 and TRBJ1-2; 11 nucleotides line up with TRBD1. The CDR3 is made up of 16 amino acids. From germline, CDR1 is SNHLY and CDR2 FYNNEI. V trimming: 1 base; J trimming: 5 bases; junction bases outside the gene matches: 6. The CDR3 nucleotides read TGTGCCAGCAGTGAAGGGACTGGACAGGGGGCTTATGGCTACACCTTC. Protein: CASSEGTGQGAYGYTF.

The table lists this clone with many counts. The chain recombines TRBV12-3 or TRBV12-4 with TRBJ2-7; the D gene is possibly TRBD1 (7 bases). V was trimmed by 7 bases and J by 2 bases, leaving 15 bases between them. This CDR3 region has 14 residues. CDR3 sequence (DNA): TGTGCCAGCACCCAGGGGGGCCCTACCTACGAGCAGTACTTC. Translation gives CASTQGGPTYEQYF.

The rearrangement joins TRBV7-3 to TRBJ2-2, with 8 bases identical to TRBD1. This CDR3 comprises 16 residues. After removal of 2 bases from V and 6 bases from J, the junction contained 8 bases not matched to a gene. The germline gives CDR1 SGHTA, CDR2 FQGTGA. The CDR3 bases are TGTGCCAGCAGCTTAGGGACAGGCCCAACACCCGGGGAGCTGTTTTTT. Translation: CASSLGTGPTPGELFF. The full variable domain, completed using reference TRBV7-3 and TRBJ2-2, is GAGVSQTPSNKVTEKGKYVELRCDPISGHTALYWYRQSLGQGPEFLIYFQGTGAADDSGLPNDRFFAVRPEGSVSTLKIQRTERGDSAVYLCASSLGTGPTPGELFFGEGSRLTVL.

The chain couples TRBV5-1 to TRBJ2-3; 13 bases align to TRBD2. The CDR3 covers 17 residues. Germline CDR1 is SGHRS and CDR2 is YFSETQ. The V gene end was trimmed by 4 bases and the J gene end by 1 base; junction bases not matched to a gene: 6. For the CDR3, the DNA is TGCGCCAGCAGCCCCTGGACTAGCGGGGGCCGCACAGATACGCAGTATTTT. Amino acids: CASSPWTSGGRTDTQYF.

This clone showed up many times. This chain connects TRBV4-3 to TRBJ2-1; 8 positions agree with TRBD1. CDR1 and CDR2 (germline): LGHNA, YSLEER. With V trimmed by 2 bases and J by 6 bases, 9 bases remained unmatched. The CDR3 sequence is 16 residues long. CDR3 DNA: TGCGCCAGCAGCCAAAGGCTCGACAGGGGTGGCAATGAGCAGTTCTTC. It yields the protein CASSQRLDRGGNEQFF.

This clone appeared many times. The rearrangement joins TRBV2 to TRBJ2-1; D is possibly TRBD2 (7 bases). CDR3 length: 16 residues. Per germline, CDR1 SNHLY and CDR2 FYNNEI. The V and J ends lost 7 bases and 7 bases respectively, with 23 bases between them. The CDR3 sequence is CASTLPGWGGRNEQFF. The CDR3 DNA follows: TGTGCCAGCACCCTTCCTGGGTGGGGGGGCCGGAATGAGCAGTTCTTC.

This clone was found a few times. V is TRBV20-1 and J is TRBJ2-1, with TRBD1 as a possible D gene (6 bases). The CDR3 runs 11 residues. V lost 5 bases to trimming and J lost 9 bases, with 11 bases between them. Germline V gene lookup returns CDR1 DFQATT and CDR2 SNEGSKA (reference sequence). The CDR3 DNA sequence: TGCAGTGCTCGACAGGACAGTGAGCAGTTCTTC. Its translation is CSARQDSEQFF.

This chain joins TRBV24-1 and TRBJ2-5, with D uncertain. Germline V gene lookup returns CDR1 KGHDR and CDR2 SFDVKD. V shed 5 bases and J shed 5 bases, with 11 bases lying between them. This CDR3 is 13 amino acids long. In nucleotides, the CDR3 is TGTGCCACCAGTGGAGGTCTTTCCGAGACCCAGTACTTC. It specifies CATSGGLSETQYF.

This clone was detected ten times or more. J is TRBJ1-4 and V is TRBV9, with 7 bases aligning to TRBD1. The length of the CDR3 is 15 residues. V dropped 3 bases and J dropped 7; count of bases not matched to a gene: 9. CDR1 and CDR2 from the germline V gene are SGDLS and YYNGEE. CDR3 sequence reads: CASSDRPGTAEKLFF. As DNA, the CDR3 is TGTGCCAGCAGCGACCGACCTGGGACAGCTGAAAAACTGTTTTTT.

Regarding this clone: This may be a read error, as it is one base from a much larger clone. Different DNA sequences within this sample yield the same CDR3. The chain employs TRBV9 and TRBJ2-7, with TRBD1 matching 8 bases. The CDR3 sequence is 15 residues long. V lost 8 bases to trimming and J lost 4 bases; unmatched junction nucleotides: 14. Per germline, CDR1 SGDLS and CDR2 YYNGEE. For the CDR3, the DNA is TGTGCCAGTAGCTTCAGACAGGGGACGGCATACGAGCAGTACTTC. This sequence encodes CASSFRQGTAYEQYF.

J is TRBJ2-2 and V is TRBV6-5; TRBD1 agrees at 7 bases. The CDR3 is 15 amino acids. J lost 1 base, V lost 8 bases, and 7 bases had no gene match. The germline gives CDR1 MNHEY, CDR2 SVGAGI. CDR3 in DNA: TGTGCCAGCCGATCCGGGACAGAGAACACCGGGGAGCTGTTTTTT. Its protein is CASRSGTENTGELFF.

This clone came up many times. The chain recombines TRBV5-1 with TRBJ1-2, with 7 bases fitting TRBD1. In germline, CDR1 is SGHRS, CDR2 YFSETQ. The CDR3 consists of 16 residues. V dropped 0 bases and J dropped 5; count of bases not matched to a gene: 10. The CDR3 DNA follows: TGCGCCAGCAGCTTGGAAGAGAGGGGGCGCCGGTATGGCTACACCTTC. This sequence encodes CASSLEERGRRYGYTF.

In its sample, this clone ranks as medium-sized. The V and J genes are TRBV12-3 or TRBV12-4 and TRBJ1-5; 8 bases line up with TRBD1. The CDR3 runs 14 residues. V lost 5 bases, J lost 4 bases, and 4 bases stayed unmatched. The CDR3 loop is CASSTQGGNQPQHF. CDR3 bases: TGTGCCAGCAGTACACAGGGGGGTAATCAGCCCCAGCATTTT.

There are many counts of this clone. This may arise from a read error, as a much more abundant clone is one base away. The gene calls are TRBV7-3 and TRBJ2-1, with 9 bases lining up with TRBD2. Germline-derived CDR1 and CDR2 are SGHTA and FQGTGA. This CDR3 is 15 amino acids long. CDR3 sequence (DNA): TGTGCCAGCAGCACAGCGGGGGGCACCTACAATCAGCAGTTCTTC. It encodes CASSTAGGTYNQQFF.

At least ten counts were recorded for this clone. J is TRBJ2-1 and V is TRBV7-9; TRBD2 might be the D (5 bases). CDR1 and CDR2 from the germline V gene are SEHNR and FQNEAQ (reference sequence). This CDR3 has 13 residues. Trimming shortened V by 4 bases and J by 10 bases, and 14 bases separated the two germline ends. The CDR3 bases are TGTGCCAGCAGCTCGTCAACCAAGCGGGAGCAGTTCTTC. This encodes CASSSSTKREQFF.

There are a few counts of this clone. The chain recombines TRBV29-1 with TRBJ1-1, with D perhaps TRBD1 (6 bases). Trimming shortened V by 6 bases and J by 1 base, and 12 bases separated the two germline ends. The CDR3 is 13 residues long. Germline V gene data show CDR1 as SQVTM and CDR2 as ANQGSEA. CDR3 region: CSVQDRKNTEAFF. In nucleotides, the CDR3 is TGCAGCGTCCAGGACAGAAAGAACACTGAAGCTTTCTTT.

This clone was found many times. V gene TRBV15 combines with J gene TRBJ1-2; D is ambiguous. Germline CDR1 reads LNHNV; CDR2 reads YYDKDF (reference sequence). V was trimmed by 2 bases and J by 5 bases, leaving 6 bases between them. The CDR3 is 12 residues long. For the CDR3, the DNA is TGTGCCACCAGCAGACAGGATTATGGCTACACCTTC. Residues: CATSRQDYGYTF.

This clone was seen at least ten times. J is TRBJ1-2 and V is TRBV11-2; no definite D call. V lost 5 bases and J lost 1, with 8 bases in between. The length of the CDR3 is 13 residues. Germline lookup yields CDR1 SGHAT and CDR2 FQNNGV. The CDR3 sequence: CASSRSFNYGYTF. CDR3 DNA sequence: TGTGCCAGCAGCCGTAGTTTTAACTATGGCTACACCTTC.

Ten or more counts support this clone. V is TRBV11-3 and J is TRBJ2-2; 13 bases line up with TRBD2. V dropped 4 bases and J dropped 6; count of bases not matched to a gene: 5. The germline V gene encodes CDR1 SGHNT and CDR2 YENEEA. The CDR3 has 16 amino acids. CDR3 in amino acids: CASSSEGTSGAGELFF. Here the CDR3 DNA reads TGTGCCAGCAGCTCAGAGGGGACTAGCGGGGCCGGGGAGCTGTTTTTT.

At least ten counts were recorded for this clone. J is TRBJ2-3 and V is TRBV23-1; a weak D match, TRBD1 (5 bases). TRBV23-1 is identified as an open reading frame with a role that is uncertain. This CDR3 is 13 amino acids long. V was pared by 5 bases and J by 3 bases, with 9 bases between. The CDR3 loop is CASSYSGTDTQYF. CDR3 DNA sequence: TGCGCCAGCAGTTACTCAGGGACAGATACGCAGTATTTT.

This clone has at least ten counts. This chain joins TRBV6-2 or TRBV6-3 and TRBJ2-1; 7 bases align to TRBD2. This CDR3 has 15 residues. Germline V lookup: CDR1 MNHEY, CDR2 SVGEGT. V shed 6 bases, J shed 1 base, and the junction held 6 bases outside the gene matches. The CDR3 spells CASRHGTTSYNEQFF. The CDR3 DNA sequence: TGTGCCAGCAGGCACGGGACTACTTCCTACAATGAGCAGTTCTTC.